This is a list of T cell receptor beta chains from one sample in a study of cytomegalovirus exposure and HLA in healthy donors. Here immunoSEQ multiplex PCR was the method, and the copy in TCRdb shows in-frame clones only, minus some. The sample shows around 40,000 clones, 77% of them seen only once. Sequenced material: PBMCs. Receptors were obtained from a man aged 25 to 40 in good health and CMV-seronegative. The CDR3 runs from the conserved cysteine through the conserved F or W. The order of the fields is clone size, V gene, D gene, J gene, CDR3 DNA, CDR3 protein. A D gene is named only where the DNA matches it firmly. Size values are once, few and many counts, or a class for expanded clones, and some rows have none.

once	TRBV7-2	TRBD2	TRBJ2-7	TGTGCCAGCAGGGGCGGGACTAGCGGGAGGGCCTACGAGCAGTACTTC	CASRGGTSGRAYEQYF
.	TRBV19	TRBD1	TRBJ1-2	TGTGCCAGTAGGGCCTGGACAGGAGACTATGGCTACACCTTC	CASRAWTGDYGYTF
.	TRBV7-9	TRBD2	TRBJ2-2	TGTTCCAGCAGCTTAAAAGGTAGCGGGAGGAGCACCGGGGAGCTGTTTTTT	CSSSLKGSGRSTGELFF
.	TRBV19	TRBD1	TRBJ2-4	TGTGCCAGTAGTGAGCAGGGGGCCGACATTCAGTACTTC	CASSEQGADIQYF
.	TRBV11-3	TRBD2	TRBJ2-3	TGTGCCAGCAGCCCTCGGACTAGCGGGAGCAGGGTAGATACGCAGTATTTT	CASSPRTSGSRVDTQYF
.	TRBV4-2	TRBD1	TRBJ1-6	TGTGCCAGCAGCCAAGATTACTTAGGACAGGGGTACTCACCCCTCCACTTT	CASSQDYLGQGYSPLHF
.	TRBV7-2	.	TRBJ1-2	TGTGCCAGCAGCTTAGGACCCGGCCAGGGCTCTAACTATGGCTACACCTTC	CASSLGPGQGSNYGYTF
.	TRBV6-6	TRBD1	TRBJ1-2	TGTGCCAGCAGCCCGACAGGGCGGGGCGGCTACACCTTC	CASSPTGRGGYTF
once	TRBV27	.	TRBJ2-1	TGTGCCAGCAGGCTGGCAGGGGCCTACAATGAGCAGTTCTTC	CASRLAGAYNEQFF
.	TRBV11-3	TRBD2	TRBJ2-7	TGTGCCAGCAGCCATAGAGGGACTAGCGGGAGGTTCTACGAGCAGTACTTC	CASSHRGTSGRFYEQYF
.	TRBV7-2	TRBD1	TRBJ2-5	TGTGCCAGCAGCGCCGACAGGGGAGAGACCCAGTACTTC	CASSADRGETQYF
.	TRBV28	TRBD1	TRBJ1-2	TGTGCCAGCATGGTCTCCAGGGGGCTGCCTGGCTACACCTTC	CASMVSRGLPGYTF
.	TRBV4-3	TRBD1	TRBJ1-1	TGCGCCAGCAGCACCCTGGACAGGGGGCCTGAAGCTTTCTTT	CASSTLDRGPEAFF
once	TRBV28	TRBD1	TRBJ2-7	TGTGCCAGCAGACCCGGGACAGGGGGATCTTACGAGCAGTACTTC	CASRPGTGGSYEQYF
.	TRBV5-1	.	TRBJ2-7	TGCGCCAGCAGCACCCTACCAAGCTACGAGCAGTACTTC	CASSTLPSYEQYF
.	TRBV10-2	.	TRBJ2-1	TGCGCCAGCAGTGAGTGGGGACTCTCCTACAATGAGCAGTTCTTC	CASSEWGLSYNEQFF
.	TRBV19	.	TRBJ2-1	TGTGCCAGTAGTATCCGGGGGAATGAGCAGTTCTTC	CASSIRGNEQFF
.	TRBV7-9	TRBD2	TRBJ2-7	TGTGCCAGCAGTTTCTCTCCCTTTGGGGCGGGAGGGCCCTACGAGCAGTACTTC	CASSFSPFGAGGPYEQYF
.	TRBV6-6	.	TRBJ2-1	TGTGCCAGCAGGGCGACAGGTGATCACAATGAGCAGTTCTTC	CASRATGDHNEQFF
.	TRBV10-2	.	TRBJ2-2	TGCGCCAGCAGTGAGGCAAGAGCCGGGGGGCTGTTTTTT	CASSEARAGGLFF
few	TRBV5-1	TRBD1	TRBJ1-1	TGCGCCAGCAGCTTGGGGCCCAAGACAGGGTGGGGGAACACTGAAGCTTTCTTT	CASSLGPKTGWGNTEAFF
.	TRBV14	TRBD1	TRBJ2-1	TGTGCCAGCAGCCAGGATATCCCGGGACAGGGTTCCGATGAGCAGTTCTTC	CASSQDIPGQGSDEQFF
.	TRBV7-2	TRBD2	TRBJ2-7	TGTGCCAGCAGCCGCACGACTAGCGGGATCAACGAGCAGTACTTC	CASSRTTSGINEQYF
.	TRBV25-1	TRBD1	TRBJ2-5	TGTGCCAGCGGGACAGGGGGCGAGGAGACCCAGTACTTC	CASGTGGEETQYF
.	TRBV2	.	TRBJ2-7	TGTGCCAGCCAAGGACAGCCCTCCTACGAGCAGTACTTC	CASQGQPSYEQYF
.	TRBV9	.	TRBJ2-2	TGTGCCAGCAGCCCCTGGGGAGGGAACACCGGGGAGCTGTTTTTT	CASSPWGGNTGELFF
.	TRBV27	.	TRBJ2-7	TGTGCCAGCAGTTCCAACAGGGTCCACGAGCAGTACTTC	CASSSNRVHEQYF
.	TRBV28	.	TRBJ2-7	TGTGCCAGCAGTTTACGGCAGGGTTCCTACGAGCAGTACTTC	CASSLRQGSYEQYF
.	TRBV4-2	TRBD1	TRBJ2-2	TGTGCCAGCAGTCTCGACAGGGTAGGCACCGGGGAGCTGTTTTTT	CASSLDRVGTGELFF
once	TRBV12-2	.	TRBJ2-2	TGTGCAAGTCGCTTAGACCGGTGGACAGTTCAGCCTAACACCGGGGAGCTGTTTTTT	CASRLDRWTVQPNTGELFF
.	TRBV30	TRBD1	TRBJ1-6	TGTGCCTGGAGTGTACTGGGACAGGCTAATTCACCCCTCCACTTT	CAWSVLGQANSPLHF
.	TRBV7-6	.	TRBJ2-7	TGTGCCAGCAGCTTAGCCCCCCCGGGGACAAGCTACGAGCAGTACTTC	CASSLAPPGTSYEQYF
.	TRBV15	TRBD2	TRBJ2-3	TGTGCCACCAGCAGAGATGGACTAGCGGGAGATATAGATACGCAGTATTTT	CATSRDGLAGDIDTQYF
few	TRBV6-1	TRBD2	TRBJ2-1	TGTGCCAGCAGTGAACTAGCGGGCTCCTACAATGAGCAGTTCTTC	CASSELAGSYNEQFF
few	TRBV7-2	.	TRBJ1-2	TGTGCCAGCAGCCTAGGAGGAAGGTTAGGGGACTATGGCTACACCTTC	CASSLGGRLGDYGYTF
.	TRBV5-6	TRBD2	TRBJ2-3	TGTGCCAGCAGCTGGGTAGCGGGACTAAGCACAGATACGCAGTATTTT	CASSWVAGLSTDTQYF
.	TRBV7-2	TRBD2	TRBJ2-3	TGTGCCAGCAGATACGCCGGGACTAGCAGCACAGATACGCAGTATTTT	CASRYAGTSSTDTQYF
.	TRBV7-2	TRBD2	TRBJ2-3	TGTGCCAGCAGCTTTAGCGGGAGAAATTCGGGTACGCAGTATTTT	CASSFSGRNSGTQYF
.	TRBV9	TRBD2	TRBJ2-2	TGTGCCAGCAGTCGACTAGCGGGAGATAACACCGGGGAGCTGTTTTTT	CASSRLAGDNTGELFF
.	TRBV19	TRBD1	TRBJ2-5	TGTGCCAGTAGTACGCCCGGACAGGGTATTTCGGAGCAGTACTTC	CASSTPGQGISEQYF
.	TRBV6-8	.	TRBJ1-2	TGTGCCACCGATCGGAGAGAGCTTCGGAGCTATGGCTACACCTTC	CATDRRELRSYGYTF
.	TRBV6-1	.	TRBJ2-5	TGTGCCAGCAGAGAACCCCGGTACCAAGAGACCCAGTACTTC	CASREPRYQETQYF
few	TRBV19	.	TRBJ1-1	TGTGCCAGTAGCAGCCTAGGTCCTCTAACGGCTTTCTTT	CASSSLGPLTAFF
.	TRBV9	.	TRBJ1-1	TGTGCCAGCAGCGTAGGTGGCAGTCCGAACACTGAAGCTTTCTTT	CASSVGGSPNTEAFF
few	TRBV28	.	TRBJ1-5	TGTGCCAGCAGTACATACAGGGAAGAGTTAGATCAGCCCCAGCATTTT	CASSTYREELDQPQHF
.	TRBV9	TRBD2	TRBJ2-3	TGTGCCAGCAGCTCTGGGACTAGCGGGAGATTAAGAGATACGCAGTATTTT	CASSSGTSGRLRDTQYF
.	TRBV13	TRBD1	TRBJ2-7	TGTGCCAGCAGCACATACAGGGGTACGGAGCAGTACTTC	CASSTYRGTEQYF
once	TRBV30	TRBD2	TRBJ2-7	TGTGCCTGGAGTCCCGGGACTAGCGGGAGGGCCGGATACGAGCAGTACTTC	CAWSPGTSGRAGYEQYF
few	TRBV19	.	TRBJ1-5	TGTGCCAGTAGTATGAGGGCAGGGGTTAGCAATCAGCCCCAGCATTTT	CASSMRAGVSNQPQHF
.	TRBV5-1	TRBD1	TRBJ1-2	TGCGCCAGCAGCTCAATGGGACAGGGCGACTATGGCTACACCTTC	CASSSMGQGDYGYTF
.	TRBV7-6	TRBD2	TRBJ2-7	TGTGCCAGCAGCTTGGGACTAGCCTACGAGCAGTACTTC	CASSLGLAYEQYF
.	TRBV19	TRBD1	TRBJ1-2	TGTGCCAGTGCCTTCGACAGGGCCGACTATGGCTACACCTTC	CASAFDRADYGYTF
.	TRBV27	TRBD1	TRBJ2-7	TGTGCCAGCAGTTTTTCACAGGGGATTGTTTCCTACGAGCAGTACTTC	CASSFSQGIVSYEQYF
.	TRBV28	TRBD2	TRBJ2-5	TGTGCCAGCAGCCTCGGTCGACTAGCGGGAGGTTCCCAAGAGACCCAGTACTTC	CASSLGRLAGGSQETQYF